Here is one TCR beta chain with its context. What it binds is unknown. The record originates from a study of T cell repertoires in cytomegalovirus infection. Study overall: CMV epitopes used comprised recently identified HLA-C-restricted ones and well-studied HLA-B-restricted ones. Based on public TCR beta signatures, there were indications of CMV infection and of a matching HLA type.

TCRdb recomputed calls from the reads with MiXCR, one row per CDR3 protein. The top ten hold 9.5% to 15% of the sample, which has 800,000 to 950,000 distinct CDR3 sequences, about 33% seen once. Overall study results and limits: Based on cumulative public TCR beta family frequency, carriers of CMV plus the relevant HLA were identified. CMV-specific HLA-C-restricted TCR beta clonotypes dominated the ex vivo response.

Germline CDR1 and CDR2: SGHVS and FNYEAQ. V gave up 2 bases and J gave up 0 bases, with 10 bases separating them. The CDR3 sequence is 16 residues long. The material was cultured CD8+ T cells from PBMCs, obtained from culture after CMV antigen stimulation. This clonotype was obtained from a human donor in good health (CMV status not recorded). Some clones in this sample may be carry-over from other donors' samples. The rearrangement links TRBV7-6 to TRBJ2-2; the D gene is possibly TRBD1 (5 bases). The chain's CDR3 is CASSLFGRANTGELFF. The CDR3 DNA is TGTGCCAGCAGCTTATTCGGCAGGGCGAACACCGGGGAGCTGTTTTTT.